The sample holds one count of the clone carrying this TCR beta chain. This table comes from immunoSEQ multiplex PCR, and its TCRdb copy is limited to in-frame clones, with some not included. The table lists some 410,000 clones, approximately 87% of them singletons. The entry originates in a study of blood T cell repertoires in COVID-19. Study as a whole: COVID-19 samples collected from the United States, Italy and Spain covered acute and convalescent phases. PBMCs, B-cell-depleted T cells, or T cells provided the cDNA or gDNA that made up the material.

The CDR3 runs 18 residues. Germline V CDR1 and CDR2: SNHLY, FYNNEI. V shed 5 bases, J shed 4 bases, and the junction held 12 bases outside the gene matches. The gene calls are TRBV2 and TRBJ2-1; 12 bases align to TRBD2. The receptor was isolated from a woman between 25 and 40 years old with acute COVID-19. Sequencing input: PBMCs or T cells enriched from blood (not recorded which). The CDR3 nucleotides are TGTGCCAGCAGTAGGACTAGCGGGGCTGCTCGGGGTTACAATGAGCAGTTCTTC. Its protein is CASSRTSGAARGYNEQFF.